These 28 T cell receptor beta chains share one sample of origin, sequenced in a study of PD-1 blockade in classical Hodgkin lymphoma. Data came from immunoSEQ multiplex PCR; TCRdb stores just in-frame clones and leaves some out. Here the sample spans about 59,000 clones, around nine tenths being singletons. After autologous stem cell transplantation all patients relapsed, and prior brentuximab vedotin exposure differed between cohorts. The sequenced sample was peripheral blood mononuclear cells (PBMCs), obtained at baseline. Source of these receptors: a human donor with classical Hodgkin lymphoma.

V gene TRBV5-1 combines with J gene TRBJ1-1; D is unclear. The CDR3 totals 15 residues. Germline values: CDR1 SGHRS, CDR2 YFSETQ. Deletions cut 0 bases from V and 0 bases from J, with 9 bases between. The CDR3 loop is CASSLGAGMNTEAFF. Written as DNA, the CDR3 is TGCGCCAGCAGCTTGGGCGCAGGAATGAACACTGAAGCTTTCTTT.

The chain combines TRBV18 with TRBJ1-1; no firm D call. Trimming cost V 3 bases and J 4 bases, with 15 bases left between them. The CDR3 is made up of 15 amino acids. Germline values: CDR1 KGHSH, CDR2 LQKENI. The CDR3 DNA sequence: TGTGCCAGCTCACCGGGTCGTCAGGCAAGCACTGAAGCTTTCTTT. Amino acids: CASSPGRQASTEAFF.

This chain uses TRBV10-3 with TRBJ2-2; TRBD2 matches at 9 bases. J was trimmed by 8 bases and V by 10 bases; bases with no gene match: 11. The length of the CDR3 is 14 residues. CDR1 and CDR2 (germline): ENHRY, SYGVKD. CDR3 in DNA: TGTGCCACTAGGACTAGCGCCGAAGCGGGGGAGCTGTTTTTT. It is translated as CATRTSAEAGELFF.

This clone was seen a single time. The chain recombines TRBV2 with TRBJ1-5; TRBD1 aligns across 7 bases. V lost 6 bases to trimming and J lost 4 bases; unmatched junction nucleotides: 3. The CDR3 totals 13 residues. Germline V gives CDR1 SNHLY, CDR2 FYNNEI. The CDR3 loop is CASRSQGNQPQHF. CDR3 nucleotides: TGTGCCAGCAGGTCACAGGGGAATCAGCCCCAGCATTTT.

The CDR3 reads CASSLAPGEADTQYF. CDR3 bases: TGTGCCAGCAGCTTAGCCCCCGGGGAGGCAGATACGCAGTATTTT. The V gene is TRBV7-9, the J gene TRBJ2-3; D might be TRBD2 (6 bases). V shed 0 bases and J shed 4 bases, with 11 bases lying between them. From germline, CDR1 is SEHNR and CDR2 FQNEAQ (reference sequence). The CDR3 runs to 15 residues. Full variable domain (missing parts from reference TRBV7-9 and TRBJ2-3): DTGVSQNPRHKITKRGQNVTFRCDPISEHNRLYWYRQTLGQGPEFLTYFQNEAQLEKSRLLSDRFSAERPKGSFSTLEIQRTEQGDSAMYLCASSLAPGEADTQYFGPGTRLTVL.

The V and J genes are TRBV19 and TRBJ2-7, with 13 bases aligning to TRBD2. Germline CDR1 LNHDA, CDR2 SQIVND (reference sequence). The CDR3 has 22 residues. Losses at the gene ends were 2 bases for V and 3 bases for J; bases not matched to a gene: 22. The CDR3 nucleotides read TGTGCCAGTAGTATATCCCGGACAGGGTCTCCCAGGACTAGCGGGAGACACTACGAGCAGTACTTC. It codes for CASSISRTGSPRTSGRHYEQYF.

This rearrangement joins TRBV18 to TRBJ1-3; a possible D gene is TRBD1 (5 bases). Trimming cost V 3 bases and J 8 bases, with 11 bases left between them. The CDR3 is made up of 13 amino acids. CDR1 and CDR2 from the germline V gene are KGHSH and LQKENI. In DNA form, the CDR3 reads TGTGCCAGCTCACCGGCCAGGGTGCACACCATATATTTT. This translates into CASSPARVHTIYF.

CDR3 in DNA: TGTGCCAGCAGTTTAGAGGGAAGGACTGAAGCTTTCTTT. Protein product: CASSLEGRTEAFF. The chain couples TRBV28 to TRBJ1-1; no definite D call. The CDR3 has 13 residues. Trimming took 2 bases from V and 5 from J, leaving 9 bases between them. Germline V lookup: CDR1 MDHEN, CDR2 SYDVKM.

The genes are TRBV5-4 and TRBJ2-3; the D is unclear. V was clipped by 0 bases and J by 2 bases, with 4 bases between them. CDR3 length: 13 amino acids. Germline CDR1 reads SGHNT; CDR2 reads YYREEE (reference sequence). CDR3 region: CASSLEATDTQYF. The CDR3, as DNA: TGTGCCAGCAGCTTGGAGGCCACAGATACGCAGTATTTT.

The genes are TRBV19 and TRBJ2-2; D perhaps matches TRBD1 (6 bases). Looked up from germline, CDR1 is LNHDA and CDR2 is SQIVND (reference sequence). This CDR3 has 15 residues. With 1 base removed from V and 7 bases from J, the gap between germline ends came to 13 bases. This CDR3 reads CASSIGGGRSGELFF. The DNA for the CDR3 is TGTGCCAGTAGTATAGGAGGGGGAAGAAGCGGGGAGCTGTTTTTT.

The chain links TRBV7-9 to TRBJ2-5, with D possibly TRBD1 on 6 matching bases. The V end was cut by 1 base, the J end by 7 bases, with 16 bases between. Germline lookup yields CDR1 SEHNR and CDR2 FQNEAQ (reference sequence). This CDR3 is built from 15 residues. CDR3 in DNA: TGTGCCAGCAGCTTAGATTTTCCAGGGGTTGTGACCCAGTACTTC. As protein: CASSLDFPGVVTQYF.

In DNA, the CDR3 is TGTGCCAGCAGCTTAGGAGGGCCCGGATCCAGTCAGCCCCAGCATTTT. Its translation: CASSLGGPGSSQPQHF. This chain links TRBV11-3 with TRBJ1-5; no clear D gene. The germline CDR1 and CDR2 sequences are SGHNT and YENEEA. V was clipped by 1 base and J by 6 bases, with 16 bases between them. The CDR3 runs to 16 residues.

The chain employs TRBV27 and TRBJ1-1; 7 bases line up with TRBD1. The ends lost 3 bases at V and 1 base at J; junction bases unmatched: 8. The CDR3 consists of 16 residues. Germline lookup yields CDR1 MNHEY and CDR2 SMNVEV (reference sequence). CDR3 region: CASSLRNHRGNTEAFF. In nucleotides, the CDR3 is TGTGCCAGCAGTTTGAGGAACCACAGGGGGAACACTGAAGCTTTCTTT.

This clone was seen only once. CDR3 protein: CATSRLAGASYEQYF. The CDR3 region has the DNA TGTGCCACCAGCAGACTAGCGGGGGCCTCCTACGAGCAGTACTTC. The V call is TRBV15, the J call TRBJ2-7, with 10 positions matching TRBD2. The CDR3 is made up of 15 amino acids. J gave up 0 bases and V 2 bases, and 1 base lay outside the gene matches. Per the germline V gene, CDR1 is LNHNV and CDR2 is YYDKDF (reference sequence).

J is TRBJ2-2 and V is TRBV18, with D tentatively TRBD1 or TRBD2 (6 bases each). This CDR3 is 13 amino acids long. Germline-derived CDR1 and CDR2 are KGHSH and LQKENI. Trimming took off 8 bases at V and 4 bases at J, with 11 bases between the two ends. CDR3 amino acids: CASGGRRTGELFF. CDR3 DNA: TGTGCCAGCGGGGGGCGCCGCACCGGGGAGCTGTTTTTT.

The gene calls are TRBV5-4 and TRBJ2-1; D perhaps matches TRBD1 (6 bases). Germline V gene data show CDR1 as SGHNT and CDR2 as YYREEE (reference sequence). The CDR3 is made up of 15 amino acids. Between the trimmed V and J ends, which lost 1 base and 5 bases, there was a span of 13 bases. CDR3 coding DNA: TGTGCCAGCAGCTTGAGGGCAGGGGTCCACAATGAGCAGTTCTTC. Its protein product is CASSLRAGVHNEQFF. The variable domain in full, completed from reference TRBV5-4 and TRBJ2-1, reads ETGVTQSPTHLIKTRGQQVTLRCSSQSGHNTVSWYQQALGQGPQFIFQYYREEENGRGNFPPRFSGLQFPNYSSELNVNALELDDSALYLCASSLRAGVHNEQFFGPGTRLTVL.

This clone was detected a few times. J is TRBJ1-1 and V is TRBV7-9, with D unclear. With 5 bases removed from V and 6 bases from J, the gap between germline ends came to 16 bases. CDR1 and CDR2 (germline): SEHNR, FQNEAQ (reference sequence). The CDR3 totals 14 residues. The CDR3 loop is CASSRKTREPEAFF. The CDR3 coding sequence is TGTGCCAGCAGCAGAAAGACAAGAGAGCCTGAAGCTTTCTTT.

V usage is TRBV7-9 and J usage is TRBJ2-1, with a possible D match to TRBD2 (6 bases). The V gene's germline CDR1 is SEHNR and CDR2 FQNEAQ (reference sequence). Trimming took off 3 bases at V and 9 bases at J, with 15 bases between the two ends. The CDR3 totals 14 residues. CDR3 coding DNA: TGTGCCAGCAGCTTGAAACCGACCGGGGGTGAGCAGTTCTTC. As protein: CASSLKPTGGEQFF.

This rearrangement joins TRBV4-2 to TRBJ2-3; no reliable D call. From germline, CDR1 is LGHNA and CDR2 YNFKEQ. This CDR3 has 15 amino acids. With 0 bases removed from V and 0 bases from J, the gap between germline ends came to 7 bases. The CDR3 here is CASSQDGDSTDTQYF. CDR3 coding DNA: TGTGCCAGCAGCCAAGATGGGGATAGCACAGATACGCAGTATTTT.

The chain is built from TRBV6-5 and TRBJ2-3, with TRBD1 as a possible D gene (5 bases). CDR1 is MNHEY and CDR2 is SVGAGI in the germline V gene. Trimming took off 6 bases at V and 2 bases at J, with 15 bases between the two ends. There are 15 residues in the CDR3. This CDR3 is CASRAWGSNTDTQYF. CDR3 sequence (DNA): TGTGCCAGCAGGGCCTGGGGCAGCAACACAGATACGCAGTATTTT.

The genes are TRBV30 and TRBJ2-7; unclear D gene. V lost 1 base and J 8 bases, leaving 12 bases between the germline ends. Per the germline V gene, CDR1 is GTSNPN and CDR2 is SVGIG (reference sequence). CDR3 length equals 12 residues. CDR3 nucleotides: TGTGCCTGGAGTGATAGACCCCTTAAGCAGTACTTC. Translation: CAWSDRPLKQYF. The full variable domain, its missing parts supplied by reference TRBV30 and TRBJ2-7, is SQTIHQWPATLVQPVGSPLSLECTVEGTSNPNLYWYRQAAGRGLQLLFYSVGIGQISSEVPQNLSASRPQDRQFILSSKKLLLSDSGFYLCAWSDRPLKQYFGPGTRLTVT.

The CDR3 sequence is CASSLGPDYNEQFF. DNA for the CDR3: TGTGCCAGCAGCTTGGGCCCAGATTACAATGAGCAGTTCTTC. The chain employs TRBV5-4 and TRBJ2-1; D unclear. Trimming stripped 0 bases from V and 4 bases from J, with 8 bases between. This CDR3 region has 14 residues. CDR1 and CDR2 from the germline V gene are SGHNT and YYREEE (reference sequence).

V gene TRBV11-1 combines with J gene TRBJ2-5, with 7 bases matching TRBD2. The CDR3 is 15 amino acids. Germline assignment: CDR1 SGHAT and CDR2 FQDESV (reference sequence). Unmatched junction bases numbered 9, after V lost 4 bases and J lost 4 bases. The CDR3 is CASSSPRLARETQYF. Here the CDR3 DNA reads TGTGCCAGCAGCTCCCCCCGACTAGCCAGAGAGACCCAGTACTTC.

The gene calls are TRBV9 and TRBJ2-4; the D gene is possibly TRBD2 (7 bases). The CDR3 totals 16 residues. From germline, CDR1 is SGDLS and CDR2 YYNGEE. V was trimmed by 4 bases and J by 3 bases, leaving 17 bases between them. CDR3 in DNA: TGTGCCAGCAGCCTCCATGGGGGGGCATTCAAAAACATTCAGTACTTC. Translating gives CASSLHGGAFKNIQYF. Variable domain in full (rest from reference TRBV9 and TRBJ2-4): DSGVTQTPKHLITATGQRVTLRCSPRSGDLSVYWYQQSLDQGLQFLIQYYNGEERAKGNILERFSAQQFPDLHSELNLSSLELGDSALYFCASSLHGGAFKNIQYFGAGTRLSVL.

The table lists this clone with a count of one. The rearrangement joins TRBV5-1 to TRBJ1-2; D is uncertain. CDR3 length: 15 residues. V shed 2 bases and J shed 3 bases, with 14 bases lying between them. The V gene's germline CDR1 is SGHRS and CDR2 YFSETQ. CDR3 residues: CASSFGPTKDYGYTF. The CDR3 coding sequence is TGCGCCAGCAGCTTCGGACCCACCAAGGACTATGGCTACACCTTC.

CDR3 region: CASSDRSSYEQYF. CDR3 nucleotides: TGTGCCAGCTCGGACAGGAGTTCCTACGAGCAGTACTTC. This chain links TRBV6-1 with TRBJ2-7; 7 positions match TRBD1. CDR1 and CDR2 from the germline V gene are MNHNS and SASEGT. This CDR3 has 13 amino acids. The junction had 5 bases not matched to a gene; V was cut back by 8 bases and J by 1 base.

The chain carries TRBV2 and TRBJ2-1; 11 positions agree with TRBD2. V shed 7 bases, J shed 6 bases, and the junction held 5 bases outside the gene matches. Germline V CDR1 and CDR2: SNHLY, FYNNEI. The CDR3 sequence is 14 residues long. This CDR3 reads CASMRTSGRNEQFF. The CDR3 nucleotides read TGTGCCAGCATGAGGACTAGCGGGCGCAATGAGCAGTTCTTC.

The chain couples TRBV19 to TRBJ2-3; a weak D match, TRBD1 (6 bases). The CDR3 contains 15 residues. CDR1 is LNHDA and CDR2 is SQIVND in the germline V gene (reference sequence). V lost 1 base and J lost 1, with 9 bases in between. As DNA, the CDR3 is TGTGCCAGTAGTATAGTGGGGGCCGGCACAGATACGCAGTATTTT. Its translation: CASSIVGAGTDTQYF.